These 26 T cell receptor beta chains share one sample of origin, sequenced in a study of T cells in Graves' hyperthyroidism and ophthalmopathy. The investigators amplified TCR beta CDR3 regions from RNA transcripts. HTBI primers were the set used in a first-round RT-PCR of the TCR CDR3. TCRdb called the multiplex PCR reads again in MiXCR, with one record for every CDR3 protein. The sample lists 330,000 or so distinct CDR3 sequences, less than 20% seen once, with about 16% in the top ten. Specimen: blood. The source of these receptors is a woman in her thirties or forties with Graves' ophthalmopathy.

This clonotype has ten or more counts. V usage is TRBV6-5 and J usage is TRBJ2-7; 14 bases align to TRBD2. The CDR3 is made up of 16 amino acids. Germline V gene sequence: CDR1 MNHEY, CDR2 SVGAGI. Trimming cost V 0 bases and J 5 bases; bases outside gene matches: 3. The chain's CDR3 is CASSYSTSGREDEQYF. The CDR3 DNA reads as TGTGCCAGCAGTTACTCGACTAGCGGGAGGGAAGACGAGCAGTACTTC.

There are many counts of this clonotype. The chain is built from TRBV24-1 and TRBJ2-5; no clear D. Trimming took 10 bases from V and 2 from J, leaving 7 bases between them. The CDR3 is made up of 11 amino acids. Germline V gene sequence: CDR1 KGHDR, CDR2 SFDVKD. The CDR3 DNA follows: TGTGCCACGGGCGAACAAGAGACCCAGTACTTC. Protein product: CATGEQETQYF.

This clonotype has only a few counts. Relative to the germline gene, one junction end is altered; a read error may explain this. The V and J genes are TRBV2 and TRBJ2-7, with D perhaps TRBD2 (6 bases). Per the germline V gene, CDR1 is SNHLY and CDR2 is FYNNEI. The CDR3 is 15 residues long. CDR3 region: CTSFGSLRQTYEQYF. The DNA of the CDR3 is TGTACCAGCTTCGGGAGTTTGAGGCAAACCTATGAGCAGTACTTC.

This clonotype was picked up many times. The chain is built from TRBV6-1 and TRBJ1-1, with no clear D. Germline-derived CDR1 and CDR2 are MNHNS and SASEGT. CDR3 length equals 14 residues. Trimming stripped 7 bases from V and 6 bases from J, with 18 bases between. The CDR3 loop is CASTLDLFVAEAFF. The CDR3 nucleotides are TGTGCCAGCACTCTGGACCTTTTTGTCGCTGAAGCTTTCTTT.

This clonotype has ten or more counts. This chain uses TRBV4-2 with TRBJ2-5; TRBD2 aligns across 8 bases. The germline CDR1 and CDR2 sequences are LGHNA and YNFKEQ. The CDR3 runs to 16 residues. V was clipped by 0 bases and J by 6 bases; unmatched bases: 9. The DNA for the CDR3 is TGTGCCAGCAGCCAAGAGCTCAGCGGGAGCTTGAAGACCCAGTACTTC. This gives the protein CASSQELSGSLKTQYF.

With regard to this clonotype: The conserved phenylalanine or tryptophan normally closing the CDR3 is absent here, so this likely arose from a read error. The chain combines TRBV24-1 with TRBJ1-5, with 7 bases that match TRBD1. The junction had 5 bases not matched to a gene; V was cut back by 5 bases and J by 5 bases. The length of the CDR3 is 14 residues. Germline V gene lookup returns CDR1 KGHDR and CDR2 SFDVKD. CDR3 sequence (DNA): TGTGCCACCAGTGGGGACAGTTGGGATCAGCCCCAGCATGTC. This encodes CATSGDSWDQPQHV.

CDR3 sequence (DNA): TGTGCCAGCAGCAAACCCCCCGGGACTAGCGGATCCTACGAGCAGTACTTC. It specifies CASSKPPGTSGSYEQYF. V gene TRBV3-1 combines with J gene TRBJ2-7; 11 bases line up with TRBD2. Germline V gene data show CDR1 as LGHDT and CDR2 as YNNKEL (reference sequence). The CDR3 sequence is 17 residues long. V was pared by 5 bases and J by 1 base, with 10 bases of the junction left unmatched.

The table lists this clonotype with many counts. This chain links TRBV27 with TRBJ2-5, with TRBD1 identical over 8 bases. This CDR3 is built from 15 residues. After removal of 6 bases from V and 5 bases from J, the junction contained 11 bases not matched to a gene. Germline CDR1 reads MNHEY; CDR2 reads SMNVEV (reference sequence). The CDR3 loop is CASRHPTGGTETQYF. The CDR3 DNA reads TGTGCCAGCAGACACCCCACAGGGGGGACGGAGACCCAGTACTTC.

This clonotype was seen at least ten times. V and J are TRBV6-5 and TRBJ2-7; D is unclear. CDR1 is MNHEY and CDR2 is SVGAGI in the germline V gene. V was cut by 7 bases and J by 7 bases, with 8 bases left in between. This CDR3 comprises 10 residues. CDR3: CASNEREQYF. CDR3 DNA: TGTGCCAGCAACGAGAGGGAGCAGTACTTC.

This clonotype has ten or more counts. DNA for the CDR3: TGTGCCAGCGGGGGGGGTTTGGCTGGGGCCAACGTCCTGACTTTC. As protein: CASGGGLAGANVLTF. The chain carries TRBV12-3 or TRBV12-4 and TRBJ2-6; 7 bases agree with TRBD2. The CDR3 loop spans 15 amino acids. The V and J ends lost 8 bases and 2 bases, in that order; junction bases with no gene match: 6.

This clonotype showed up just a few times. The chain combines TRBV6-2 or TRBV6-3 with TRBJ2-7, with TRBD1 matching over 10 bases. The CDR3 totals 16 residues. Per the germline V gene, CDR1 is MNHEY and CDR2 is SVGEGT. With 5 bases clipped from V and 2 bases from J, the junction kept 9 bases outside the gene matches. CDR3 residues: CASSPKRTGGPYEQYF. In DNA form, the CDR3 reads TGTGCCAGCAGTCCTAAGAGGACAGGGGGACCCTACGAGCAGTACTTC.

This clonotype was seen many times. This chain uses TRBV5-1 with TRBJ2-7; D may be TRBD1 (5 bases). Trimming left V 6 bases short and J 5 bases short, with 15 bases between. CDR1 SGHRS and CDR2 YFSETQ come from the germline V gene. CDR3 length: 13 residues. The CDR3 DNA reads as TGCGCCAGCAACCCAAACAGGCGCGACGAGCAGTACTTC. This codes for CASNPNRRDEQYF. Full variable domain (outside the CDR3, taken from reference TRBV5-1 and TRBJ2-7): KAGVTQTPRYLIKTRGQQVTLSCSPISGHRSVSWYQQTPGQGLQFLFEYFSETQRNKGNFPGRFSGRQFSNSRSEMNVSTLELGDSALYLCASNPNRRDEQYFGPGTRLTVT.

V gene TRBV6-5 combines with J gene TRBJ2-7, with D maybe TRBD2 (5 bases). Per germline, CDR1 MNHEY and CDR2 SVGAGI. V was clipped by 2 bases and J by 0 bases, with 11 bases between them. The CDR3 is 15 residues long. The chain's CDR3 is CASSYGLPSSYEQYF. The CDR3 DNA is TGTGCCAGCAGTTACGGACTGCCGAGCTCCTACGAGCAGTACTTC.

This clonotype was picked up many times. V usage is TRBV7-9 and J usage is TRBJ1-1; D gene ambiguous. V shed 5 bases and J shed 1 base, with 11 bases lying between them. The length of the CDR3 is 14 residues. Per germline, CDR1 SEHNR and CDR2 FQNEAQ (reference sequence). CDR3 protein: CASSPPTTNTEAFF. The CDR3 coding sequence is TGTGCCAGCAGCCCCCCGACAACGAACACTGAAGCTTTCTTT.

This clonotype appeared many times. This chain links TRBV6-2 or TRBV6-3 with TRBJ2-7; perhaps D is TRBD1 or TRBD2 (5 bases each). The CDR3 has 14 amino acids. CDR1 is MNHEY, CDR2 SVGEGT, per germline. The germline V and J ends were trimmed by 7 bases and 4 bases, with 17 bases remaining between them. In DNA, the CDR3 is TGTGCCAGCAAAACCGTACGGGACCTTTACGAGCAGTACTTC. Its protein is CASKTVRDLYEQYF.

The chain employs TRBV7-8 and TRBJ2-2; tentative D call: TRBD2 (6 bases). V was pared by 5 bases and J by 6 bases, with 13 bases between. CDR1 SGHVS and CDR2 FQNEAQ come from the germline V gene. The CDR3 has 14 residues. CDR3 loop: CASSQGGGSGELFF. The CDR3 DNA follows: TGTGCCAGCAGCCAGGGTGGAGGGTCCGGGGAGCTGTTTTTT.

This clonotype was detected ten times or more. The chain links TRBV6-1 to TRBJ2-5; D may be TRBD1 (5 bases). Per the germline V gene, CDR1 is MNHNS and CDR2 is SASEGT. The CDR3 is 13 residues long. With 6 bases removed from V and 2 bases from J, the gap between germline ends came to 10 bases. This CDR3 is CASRRTRQETQYF. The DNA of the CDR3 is TGTGCCAGCAGACGGACAAGACAAGAGACCCAGTACTTC.

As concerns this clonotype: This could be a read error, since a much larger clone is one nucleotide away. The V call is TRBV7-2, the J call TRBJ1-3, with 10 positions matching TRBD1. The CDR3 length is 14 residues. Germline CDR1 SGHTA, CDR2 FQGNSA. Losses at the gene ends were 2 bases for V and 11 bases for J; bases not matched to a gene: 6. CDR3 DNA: TGTGCCAGCAGCTTACTCGGACAGGGGGACGCCATATATTTT. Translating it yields CASSLLGQGDAIYF. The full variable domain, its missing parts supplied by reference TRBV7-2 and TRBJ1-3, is GAGVSQSPSNKVTEKGKDVELRCDPISGHTALYWYRQSLGQGLEFLIYFQGNSAPDKSGLPSDRFSAERTGGSVSTLTIQRTQQEDSAVYLCASSLLGQGDAIYFGEGSWLTVV.

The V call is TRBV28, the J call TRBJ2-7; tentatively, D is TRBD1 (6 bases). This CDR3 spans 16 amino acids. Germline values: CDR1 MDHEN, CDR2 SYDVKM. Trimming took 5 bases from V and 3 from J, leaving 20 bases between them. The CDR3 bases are TGTGCCAGCAGTCCCATGGTCCCGGGACACCGCTACGAGCAGTACTTC. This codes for CASSPMVPGHRYEQYF.

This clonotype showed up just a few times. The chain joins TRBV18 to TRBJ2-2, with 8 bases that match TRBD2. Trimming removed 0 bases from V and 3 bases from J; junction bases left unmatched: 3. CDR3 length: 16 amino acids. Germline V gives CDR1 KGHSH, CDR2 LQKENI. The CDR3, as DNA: TGTGCCAGCTCACCACCGCCTAGCGGGTACACCGGGGAGCTGTTTTTT. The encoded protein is CASSPPPSGYTGELFF.

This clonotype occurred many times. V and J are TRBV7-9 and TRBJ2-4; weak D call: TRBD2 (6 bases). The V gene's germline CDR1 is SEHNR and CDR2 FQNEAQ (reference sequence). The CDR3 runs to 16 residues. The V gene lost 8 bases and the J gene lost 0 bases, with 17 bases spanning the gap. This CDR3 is CASGGDDSVAKNIQYF. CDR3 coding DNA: TGTGCCAGCGGAGGGGATGATAGCGTAGCCAAAAACATTCAGTACTTC.

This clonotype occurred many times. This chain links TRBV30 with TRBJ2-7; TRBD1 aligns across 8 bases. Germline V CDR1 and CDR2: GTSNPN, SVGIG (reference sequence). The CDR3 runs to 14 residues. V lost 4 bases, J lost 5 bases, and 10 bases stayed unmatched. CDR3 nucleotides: TGTGCCTGGACCGGACAGGGACTTTGGGACGAGCAGTACTTC. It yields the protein CAWTGQGLWDEQYF.

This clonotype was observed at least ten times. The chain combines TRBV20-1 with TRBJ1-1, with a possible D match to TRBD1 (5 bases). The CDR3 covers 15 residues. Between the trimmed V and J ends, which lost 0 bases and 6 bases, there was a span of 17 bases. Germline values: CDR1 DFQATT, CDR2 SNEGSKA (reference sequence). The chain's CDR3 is CSARDGPGLRAEAFF. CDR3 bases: TGCAGTGCTAGAGACGGACCAGGGCTCAGGGCTGAAGCTTTCTTT.

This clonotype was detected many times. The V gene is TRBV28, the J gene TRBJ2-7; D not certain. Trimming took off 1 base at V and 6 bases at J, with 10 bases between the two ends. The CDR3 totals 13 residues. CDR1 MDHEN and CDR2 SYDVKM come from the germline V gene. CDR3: CASSLYLRTEQYF. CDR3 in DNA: TGTGCCAGCAGTTTATATTTGCGGACCGAGCAGTACTTC.

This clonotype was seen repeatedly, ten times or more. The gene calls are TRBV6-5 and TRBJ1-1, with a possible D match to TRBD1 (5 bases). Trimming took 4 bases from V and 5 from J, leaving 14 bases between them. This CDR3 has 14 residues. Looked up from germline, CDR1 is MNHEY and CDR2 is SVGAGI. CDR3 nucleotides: TGTGCCAGCAGTTTGACTCCTGGGGGGACTGAAGCTTTCTTT. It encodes CASSLTPGGTEAFF.

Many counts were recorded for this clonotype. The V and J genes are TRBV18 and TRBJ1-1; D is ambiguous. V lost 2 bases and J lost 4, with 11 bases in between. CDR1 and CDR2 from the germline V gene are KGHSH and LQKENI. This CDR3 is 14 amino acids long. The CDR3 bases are TGTGCCAGCTCACCAGACAAGTTCGGCACTGAAGCTTTCTTT. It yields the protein CASSPDKFGTEAFF.